This T cell receptor beta chain was sequenced in a study of CD4 and CD8 cells across lung adenocarcinoma regions. MiXCR was run by TCRdb on the PCR reads, yielding one entry per CDR3 protein. The table has about 17,000 distinct CDR3 sequences, 46% seen once; the top ten hold roughly a fifth. In germline, CDR1 is SGHRS, CDR2 YFSETQ. The CDR3 is 15 amino acids. V shed 4 bases and J shed 0 bases, with 12 bases lying between them. The rearrangement uses TRBV5-1 and TRBJ2-3, with D possibly called TRBD1 or TRBD2 (5 bases each). The source of this sequence is a male donor with lung adenocarcinoma. The CD4 and CD8 labels of this study may be unreliable. The specimen was CD4+ T cells from the margin of a lung tumor. The CDR3, as DNA: TGCGCCAGCAGCACCCAAGGGGACAGCACAGATACGCAGTATTTT. It encodes CASSTQGDSTDTQYF.